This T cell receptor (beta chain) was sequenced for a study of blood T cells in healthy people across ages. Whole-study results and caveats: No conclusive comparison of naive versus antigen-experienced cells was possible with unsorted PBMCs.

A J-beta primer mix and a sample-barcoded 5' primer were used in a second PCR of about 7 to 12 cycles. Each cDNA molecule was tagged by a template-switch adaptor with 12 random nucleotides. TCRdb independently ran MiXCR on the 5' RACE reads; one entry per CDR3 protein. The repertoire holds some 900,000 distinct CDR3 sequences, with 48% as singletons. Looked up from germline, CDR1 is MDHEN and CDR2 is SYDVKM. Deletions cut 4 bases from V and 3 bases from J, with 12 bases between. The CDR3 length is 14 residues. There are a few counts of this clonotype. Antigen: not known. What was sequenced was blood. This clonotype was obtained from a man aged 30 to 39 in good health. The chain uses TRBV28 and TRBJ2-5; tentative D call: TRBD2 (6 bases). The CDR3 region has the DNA TGTGCCAGCAGTTCCCTTGGGGAGGAAGAGACCCAGTACTTC. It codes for CASSSLGEEETQYF.